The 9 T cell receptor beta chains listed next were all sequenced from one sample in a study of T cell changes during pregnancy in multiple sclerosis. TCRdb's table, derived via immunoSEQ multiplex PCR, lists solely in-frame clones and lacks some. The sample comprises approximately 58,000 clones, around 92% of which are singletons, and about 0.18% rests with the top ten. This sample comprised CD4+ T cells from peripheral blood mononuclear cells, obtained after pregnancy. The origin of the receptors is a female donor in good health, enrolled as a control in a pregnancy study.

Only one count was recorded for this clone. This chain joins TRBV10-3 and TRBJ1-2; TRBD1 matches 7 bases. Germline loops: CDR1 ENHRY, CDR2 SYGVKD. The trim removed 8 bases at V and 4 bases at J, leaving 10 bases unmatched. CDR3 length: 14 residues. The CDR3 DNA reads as TGTGCCATCGCCGGGACAGCCTTAACCTATGGCTACACCTTC. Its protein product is CAIAGTALTYGYTF.

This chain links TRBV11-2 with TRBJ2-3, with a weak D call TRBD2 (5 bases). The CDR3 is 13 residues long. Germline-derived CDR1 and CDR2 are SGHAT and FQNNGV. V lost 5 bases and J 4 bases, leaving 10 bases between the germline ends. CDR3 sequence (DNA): TGTGCCAGCAGCCGCTCGGGATCAGATACGCAGTATTTT. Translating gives CASSRSGSDTQYF. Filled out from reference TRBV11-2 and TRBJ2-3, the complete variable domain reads EAGVAQSPRYKIIEKRQSVAFWCNPISGHATLYWYQQILGQGPKLLIQFQNNGVVDDSQLPKDRFSAERLKGVDSTLKIQPAKLEDSAVYLCASSRSGSDTQYFGPGTRLTVL.

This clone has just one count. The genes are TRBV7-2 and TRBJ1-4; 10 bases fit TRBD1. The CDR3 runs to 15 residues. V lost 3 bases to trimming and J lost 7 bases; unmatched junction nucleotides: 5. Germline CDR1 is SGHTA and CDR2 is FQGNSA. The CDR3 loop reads CASSFSGTGVEKLFF. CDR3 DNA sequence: TGTGCCAGCAGCTTCTCCGGGACAGGGGTTGAAAAACTGTTTTTT.

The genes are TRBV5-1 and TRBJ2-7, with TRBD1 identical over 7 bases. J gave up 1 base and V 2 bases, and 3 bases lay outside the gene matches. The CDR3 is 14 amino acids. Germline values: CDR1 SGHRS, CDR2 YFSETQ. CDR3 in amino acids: CASSLTGDSYEQYF. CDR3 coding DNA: TGCGCCAGCAGCTTAACAGGGGATTCCTACGAGCAGTACTTC.

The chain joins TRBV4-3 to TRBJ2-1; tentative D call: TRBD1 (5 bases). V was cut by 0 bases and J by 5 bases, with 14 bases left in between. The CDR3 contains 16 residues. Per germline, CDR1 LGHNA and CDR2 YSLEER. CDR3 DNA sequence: TGCGCCAGCAGCCAAGACCCAGGGATGGAACACAATGAGCAGTTCTTC. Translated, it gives CASSQDPGMEHNEQFF.

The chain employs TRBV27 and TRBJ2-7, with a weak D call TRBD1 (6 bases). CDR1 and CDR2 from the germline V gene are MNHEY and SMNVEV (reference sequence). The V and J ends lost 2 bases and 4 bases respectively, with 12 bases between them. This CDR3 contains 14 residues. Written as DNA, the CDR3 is TGTGCCAGCAGTTTAGATGGGACACGGTACGAGCAGTACTTC. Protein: CASSLDGTRYEQYF.

Here the CDR3 DNA reads TGCGCCAGCAGCCAAGAACAGGGGGCAAGCGACGAGCAGTACTTC. It yields the protein CASSQEQGASDEQYF. The chain uses TRBV4-3 and TRBJ2-7; 9 nucleotides line up with TRBD1. Germline V gene data show CDR1 as LGHNA and CDR2 as YSLEER. V lost 0 bases, J lost 5 bases, and 5 bases stayed unmatched. The CDR3 loop spans 15 amino acids.

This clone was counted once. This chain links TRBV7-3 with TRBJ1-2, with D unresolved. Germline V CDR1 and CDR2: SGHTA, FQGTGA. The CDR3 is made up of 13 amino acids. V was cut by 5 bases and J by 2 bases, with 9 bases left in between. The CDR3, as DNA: TGTGCCAGCAGCCCGGGGAGGAACTATGGCTACACCTTC. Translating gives CASSPGRNYGYTF. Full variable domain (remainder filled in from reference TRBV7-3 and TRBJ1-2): GAGVSQTPSNKVTEKGKYVELRCDPISGHTALYWYRQSLGQGPEFLIYFQGTGAADDSGLPNDRFFAVRPEGSVSTLKIQRTERGDSAVYLCASSPGRNYGYTFGSGTRLTVV.

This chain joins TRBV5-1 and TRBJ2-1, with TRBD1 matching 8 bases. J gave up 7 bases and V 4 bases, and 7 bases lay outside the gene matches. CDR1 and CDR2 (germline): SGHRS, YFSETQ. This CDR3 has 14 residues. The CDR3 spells CASSTGQGLNEQFF. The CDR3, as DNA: TGCGCCAGCAGCACCGGACAGGGTTTGAATGAGCAGTTCTTC.